Below, 10 T cell receptor beta chains from the same sample are listed, as sequenced in a study of cytomegalovirus exposure and HLA in healthy donors. With 60 Vbeta and 13 Jbeta primers, the PCR was carried out. Generated by immunoSEQ multiplex PCR, the TCRdb table keeps only in-frame clones and is missing some. The repertoire holds some 110,000 clones, with approximately 81% as singletons. Sequences were obtained from PBMCs. The receptors here all came from a woman in her late teens or twenties in good health and CMV-seropositive.

This rearrangement joins TRBV7-3 to TRBJ2-1; tentative D call: TRBD1 (6 bases). CDR1 is SGHTA, CDR2 FQGTGA, per germline. CDR3 size: 13 residues. V gave up 2 bases and J gave up 10 bases, with 12 bases separating them. Here the CDR3 reads CASSLGQGTEQFF. The CDR3 DNA reads TGTGCCAGCAGCTTAGGGCAGGGGACCGAGCAGTTCTTC.

To note about this clone: Other DNA variants within this sample encode the same CDR3. This chain connects TRBV5-1 to TRBJ1-5, with D possibly matching TRBD1 (5 bases). V was pared by 2 bases and J by 1 base, with 7 bases between. The CDR3 is made up of 14 amino acids. CDR1 is SGHRS, CDR2 YFSETQ, per germline. Here the CDR3 DNA reads TGCGCCAGCAGCTTCGGGGGAAGCAATCAGCCCCAGCATTTT. Protein: CASSFGGSNQPQHF.

Only a few counts were recorded for this clone. This sequence joins TRBV5-6 and TRBJ2-7, with TRBD2 identical over 10 bases. V shed 3 bases and J 5 bases; nucleotides not matched to a gene: 11. In germline, CDR1 is SGHDT, CDR2 YYEEEE. The CDR3 consists of 16 residues. In DNA, the CDR3 is TGTGCCAGCAGCTCCCTGACTAGCGGGTGGGTACACGAGCAGTACTTC. This codes for CASSSLTSGWVHEQYF.

The chain recombines TRBV7-2 with TRBJ2-7; D perhaps matches TRBD2 (6 bases). The V gene's germline CDR1 is SGHTA and CDR2 FQGNSA. Trimming removed 5 bases at V and 4 bases at J, with 12 bases between. This CDR3 has 13 amino acids. The CDR3 loop is CASSLKGRYEQYF. The DNA for the CDR3 is TGTGCCAGCAGCCTTAAGGGGAGGTACGAGCAGTACTTC.

This clone was picked up a small number of times. The conserved final phenylalanine or tryptophan is absent from the CDR3, which likely points to a read error. The gene calls are TRBV15 and TRBJ2-2; D is unresolved. CDR1 and CDR2 from the germline V gene are LNHNV and YYDKDF (reference sequence). The CDR3 is made up of 12 amino acids. The germline V and J ends were trimmed by 7 bases and 6 bases, with 9 bases remaining between them. CDR3 DNA sequence: TGTGCCACCAATGACGACCCCGGGGAGCTGTTTTTG. Translation: CATNDDPGELFL.

V usage is TRBV6-6 and J usage is TRBJ2-7; TRBD1 is a possible D gene (6 bases). The CDR3 covers 13 residues. Germline V gene data show CDR1 as MNHNY and CDR2 as SVGAGI (reference sequence). The V end was cut by 7 bases, the J end by 2 bases, with 12 bases between. In DNA, the CDR3 is TGTGCCAGCAAACAGGGATCCCCCTACGAGCAGTACTTC. Translation: CASKQGSPYEQYF.

The gene calls are TRBV9 and TRBJ2-6; 8 bases are shared with TRBD1. Germline V lookup: CDR1 SGDLS, CDR2 YYNGEE. V shed 1 base, J shed 3 bases, and the junction held 3 bases outside the gene matches. This CDR3 is 16 amino acids long. The CDR3 protein is CASSVTDRGGANVLTF. DNA of the CDR3: TGTGCCAGCAGCGTAACAGACAGGGGTGGGGCCAACGTCCTGACTTTC.

The V call is TRBV5-1, the J call TRBJ2-7; 8 bases map to TRBD2. The trim removed 0 bases at V and 5 bases at J, leaving 4 bases unmatched. This CDR3 is 14 amino acids long. The V gene's germline CDR1 is SGHRS and CDR2 YFSETQ. Here the CDR3 DNA reads TGCGCCAGCAGCTTGGTCGGACTAGCACACGAGCAGTACTTC. The encoded protein is CASSLVGLAHEQYF.

The chain couples TRBV5-1 to TRBJ2-5, with D perhaps TRBD1 (6 bases). This CDR3 comprises 15 residues. V was cut by 2 bases and J by 3 bases, with 14 bases left in between. Looked up from germline, CDR1 is SGHRS and CDR2 is YFSETQ. The DNA of the CDR3 is TGCGCCAGCAGCTTAAGGGGACACCCCGAAGAGACCCAGTACTTC. As protein: CASSLRGHPEETQYF.

This rearrangement joins TRBV5-1 to TRBJ2-5; 10 bases align to TRBD1. V lost 4 bases and J lost 5; bases outside the gene matches: 5. This CDR3 spans 14 amino acids. Germline CDR1 and CDR2: SGHRS and YFSETQ. The CDR3 DNA is TGCGCCAGCAGCGATGACAGGGGGCCTGAGACCCAGTACTTC. It specifies CASSDDRGPETQYF. Supplemented by reference TRBV5-1 and TRBJ2-5, the full variable domain reads KAGVTQTPRYLIKTRGQQVTLSCSPISGHRSVSWYQQTPGQGLQFLFEYFSETQRNKGNFPGRFSGRQFSNSRSEMNVSTLELGDSALYLCASSDDRGPETQYFGPGTRLLVL.